These 9 T cell receptor beta chains came from one sample sequenced in a study of blood T cells in healthy people across ages. PCR was performed a second time for about 7 to 12 cycles using a sample-barcoded 5' primer and a J-beta primer mix. Using its own MiXCR run on the 5' RACE reads, TCRdb lists one record per CDR3 protein. This table holds 1.5 million to 2 million distinct CDR3 sequences, approximately 39% found once. Input material: blood. The receptors were sampled from a human donor in good health.

The V gene is TRBV29-1, the J gene TRBJ1-2; 7 bases match TRBD1. The CDR3 covers 13 residues. With V trimmed by 2 bases and J by 8 bases, 8 bases remained unmatched. Germline V lookup: CDR1 SQVTM, CDR2 ANQGSEA. CDR3 DNA sequence: TGCAGCGTTGAACCCCAGACAGGGAACGGCTACACCTTC. Amino acid sequence: CSVEPQTGNGYTF.

This clonotype turned up a few times. The chain has TRBV7-9 and TRBJ2-1, with D possibly matching TRBD1 (6 bases). Trimming left V 5 bases short and J 6 bases short, with 11 bases between. CDR1 and CDR2 (germline): SEHNR, FQNEAQ (reference sequence). This CDR3 has 13 amino acids. CDR3 sequence reads: CASSPTDSNEQFF. Here the CDR3 DNA reads TGTGCCAGCAGCCCAACGGACAGCAATGAGCAGTTCTTC.

The chain is built from TRBV12-5 and TRBJ2-5; 14 bases map to TRBD2. Trimming removed 3 bases from V and 4 bases from J; junction bases left unmatched: 16. CDR3 size: 20 residues. CDR1 is LGHNT, CDR2 FRNRAP, per germline. The CDR3 here is CASGLIQGLAGEGSLETQYF. DNA of the CDR3: TGTGCTAGTGGTTTAATTCAGGGACTAGCGGGGGAAGGAAGTTTAGAGACCCAGTACTTC.

On this clonotype itself: It is likely a read error, because the conserved phenylalanine at the end of the CDR3 is missing. The chain combines TRBV4-2 with TRBJ2-2; D assignment may be TRBD1 or TRBD2 (6 bases each). V lost 4 bases to trimming and J lost 3 bases, with 12 bases between them. CDR3 size: 15 residues. Germline V CDR1 and CDR2: LGHNA, YNFKEQ. CDR3 sequence reads: CASSPRGHDTGELFL. The DNA of the CDR3 is TGTGCCAGCAGCCCTCGGGGGCACGACACCGGGGAGCTGTTTTTG.

This clonotype was counted a few times. The V and J genes are TRBV4-2 and TRBJ1-4; 7 nucleotides align to TRBD1. V was clipped by 2 bases and J by 4 bases; unmatched bases: 1. CDR1 and CDR2 (germline): LGHNA, YNFKEQ. This CDR3 comprises 14 residues. As DNA, the CDR3 is TGTGCCAGCAGCCAACCAGGGGGTAATGAAAAACTGTTTTTT. Amino acid sequence: CASSQPGGNEKLFF.

This clonotype showed up just once. This chain links TRBV20-1 with TRBJ1-1; D is uncertain. Looked up from germline, CDR1 is DFQATT and CDR2 is SNEGSKA (reference sequence). This CDR3 is 11 amino acids long. Trimming cost V 7 bases and J 3 bases, with 9 bases left between them. The CDR3 reads CSVSGYTEAFF. CDR3 in DNA: TGCAGTGTAAGCGGGTACACTGAAGCTTTCTTT.

The chain is built from TRBV2 and TRBJ1-6; no reliable D call. CDR1 and CDR2 (germline): SNHLY, FYNNEI. This CDR3 is 14 amino acids long. The ends were cut back, 2 bases at V and 4 bases at J, with 6 bases in the middle. The chain's CDR3 is CASSERRYNSPLHF. The CDR3 DNA sequence: TGTGCCAGCAGTGAACGCCGGTATAATTCACCCCTCCACTTT.

The chain couples TRBV6-2 or TRBV6-3 to TRBJ2-2; D may be TRBD1 (5 bases). Germline CDR1 is MNHEY and CDR2 is SVGEGT. The ends were cut back, 7 bases at V and 1 base at J, with 7 bases in the middle. The CDR3 is 13 residues long. The CDR3 loop reads CASTRVNTGELFF. CDR3 nucleotide sequence: TGTGCCAGCACCAGGGTGAACACCGGGGAGCTGTTTTTT.

The V and J genes are TRBV6-1 and TRBJ2-4, with 7 nucleotides matching TRBD1. The assigned J gene may be wrong: the sequence end matches TRBJ2-5 better. The CDR3 spans 15 residues. Per the germline V gene, CDR1 is MNHNS and CDR2 is SASEGT. The CDR3 DNA is TGTGCCAGCAGTGGGGTTGGGACAGCTCAAGAGACCCAGTACTTC. Protein: CASSGVGTAQETQYF.